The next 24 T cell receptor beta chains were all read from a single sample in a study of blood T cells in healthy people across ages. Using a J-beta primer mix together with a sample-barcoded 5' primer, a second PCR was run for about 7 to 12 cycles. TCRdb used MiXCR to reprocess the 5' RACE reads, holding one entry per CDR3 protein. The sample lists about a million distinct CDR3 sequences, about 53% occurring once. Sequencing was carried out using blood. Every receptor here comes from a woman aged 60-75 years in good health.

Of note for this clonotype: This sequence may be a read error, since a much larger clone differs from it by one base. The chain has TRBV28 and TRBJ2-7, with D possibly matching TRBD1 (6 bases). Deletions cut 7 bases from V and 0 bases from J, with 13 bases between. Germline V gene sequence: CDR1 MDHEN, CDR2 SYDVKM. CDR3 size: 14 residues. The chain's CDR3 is CASTPGHSSYEQYF. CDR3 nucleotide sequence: TGTGCCAGCACCCCGGGACACAGCTCCTACGAGCAGTACTTC. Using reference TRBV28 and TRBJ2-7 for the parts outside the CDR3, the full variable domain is DVKVTQSSRYLVKRTGEKVFLECVQDMDHENMFWYRQDPGLGLRLIYFSYDVKMKEKGDIPEGYSVSREKKERFSLILESASTNQTSMYLCASTPGHSSYEQYFGPGTRLTVT.

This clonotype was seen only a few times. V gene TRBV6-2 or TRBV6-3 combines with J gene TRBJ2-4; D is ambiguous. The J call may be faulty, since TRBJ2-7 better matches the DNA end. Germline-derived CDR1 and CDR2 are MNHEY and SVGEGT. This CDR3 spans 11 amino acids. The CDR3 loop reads CASSYHGEQYF. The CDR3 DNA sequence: TGTGCCAGCAGTTACCATGGCGAGCAGTACTTC.

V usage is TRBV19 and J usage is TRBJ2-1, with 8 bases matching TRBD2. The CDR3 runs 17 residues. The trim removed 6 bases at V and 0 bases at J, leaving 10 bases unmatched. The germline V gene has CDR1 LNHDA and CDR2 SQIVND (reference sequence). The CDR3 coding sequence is TGTGCCAGTAGCCTCCCGTCTAGCGGGCCCTCCTACAATGAGCAGTTCTTC. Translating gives CASSLPSSGPSYNEQFF.

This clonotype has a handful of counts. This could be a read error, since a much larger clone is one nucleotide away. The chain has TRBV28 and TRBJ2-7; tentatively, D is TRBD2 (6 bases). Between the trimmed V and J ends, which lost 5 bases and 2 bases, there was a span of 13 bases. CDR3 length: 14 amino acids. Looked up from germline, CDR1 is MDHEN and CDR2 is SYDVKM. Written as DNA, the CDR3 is TGTGCCAGCAGTGTAAGCGGGCCGCCCTACGAGCAGTACTTC. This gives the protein CASSVSGPPYEQYF.

This chain's CDR3 is CASRFLQGINYGYTF. The CDR3, as DNA: TGTGCCAGCAGATTCCTACAGGGGATTAACTATGGCTACACCTTC. The rearrangement uses TRBV2 and TRBJ1-2; 7 bases are shared with TRBD1. The CDR3 length is 15 residues. Trimming at V came to 6 bases and at J to 1 base, leaving 8 bases not matched to a gene. The germline CDR1 and CDR2 sequences are SNHLY and FYNNEI.

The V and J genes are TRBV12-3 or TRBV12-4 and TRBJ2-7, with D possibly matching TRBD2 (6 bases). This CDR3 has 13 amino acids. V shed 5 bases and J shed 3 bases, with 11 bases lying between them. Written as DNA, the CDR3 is TGTGCCAGCAGTCCGGGACTCCGCTACGAGCAGTACTTC. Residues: CASSPGLRYEQYF.

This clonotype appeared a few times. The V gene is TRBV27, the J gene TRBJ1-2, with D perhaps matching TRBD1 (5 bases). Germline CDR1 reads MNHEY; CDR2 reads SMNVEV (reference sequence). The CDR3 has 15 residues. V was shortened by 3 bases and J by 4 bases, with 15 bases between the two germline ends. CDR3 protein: CASSFPPRVSYGYTF. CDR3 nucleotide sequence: TGTGCCAGCAGTTTTCCCCCCAGGGTGTCCTATGGCTACACCTTC.

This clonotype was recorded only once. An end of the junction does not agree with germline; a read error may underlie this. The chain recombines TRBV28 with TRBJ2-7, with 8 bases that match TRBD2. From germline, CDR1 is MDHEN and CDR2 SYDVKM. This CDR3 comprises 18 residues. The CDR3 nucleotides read TGTGCCAGCAGTTTATCGGGGGGGAGCGGCGTGGCATCCTACGAGCAGAACTTC. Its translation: CASSLSGGSGVASYEQNF.

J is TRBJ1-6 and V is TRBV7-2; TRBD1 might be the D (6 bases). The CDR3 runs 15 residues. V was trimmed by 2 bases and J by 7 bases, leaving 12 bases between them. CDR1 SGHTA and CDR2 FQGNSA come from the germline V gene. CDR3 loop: CASSLMPGENSPLHF. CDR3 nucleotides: TGTGCCAGCAGCTTAATGCCAGGGGAGAATTCACCCCTCCACTTT.

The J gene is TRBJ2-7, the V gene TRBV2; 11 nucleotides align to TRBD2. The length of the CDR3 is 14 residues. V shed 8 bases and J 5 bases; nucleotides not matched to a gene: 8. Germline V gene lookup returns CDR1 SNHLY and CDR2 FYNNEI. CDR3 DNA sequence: TGTGCCAGCCGTAGGGGGACTAGCGGCCACGAGCAGTACTTC. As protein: CASRRGTSGHEQYF. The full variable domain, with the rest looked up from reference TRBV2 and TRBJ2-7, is EPEVTQTPSHQVTQMGQEVILRCVPISNHLYFYWYRQILGQKVEFLVSFYNNEISEKSEIFDDQFSVERPDGSNFTLKIRSTKLEDSAMYFCASRRGTSGHEQYFGPGTRLTVT.

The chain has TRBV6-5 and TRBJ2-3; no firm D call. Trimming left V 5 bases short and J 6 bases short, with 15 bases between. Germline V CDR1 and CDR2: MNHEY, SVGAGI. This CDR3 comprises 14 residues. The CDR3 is CASSPPGITDTQYF. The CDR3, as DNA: TGTGCCAGCAGTCCTCCCGGCATCACGGATACGCAGTATTTT.

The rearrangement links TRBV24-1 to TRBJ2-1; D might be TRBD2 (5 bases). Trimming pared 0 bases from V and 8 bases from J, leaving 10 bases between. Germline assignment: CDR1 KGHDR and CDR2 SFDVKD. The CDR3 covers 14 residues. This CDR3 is CATSDLTAGYEQFF. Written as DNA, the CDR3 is TGTGCCACCAGTGATTTGACGGCGGGCTATGAGCAGTTCTTC.

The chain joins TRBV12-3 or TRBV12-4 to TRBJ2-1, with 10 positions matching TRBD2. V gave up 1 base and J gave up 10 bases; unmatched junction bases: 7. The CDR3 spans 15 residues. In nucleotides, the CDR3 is TGTGCCAGCAGTTTAGAGGGGACTAGCGTAGGCGAGCAGTTCTTC. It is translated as CASSLEGTSVGEQFF.

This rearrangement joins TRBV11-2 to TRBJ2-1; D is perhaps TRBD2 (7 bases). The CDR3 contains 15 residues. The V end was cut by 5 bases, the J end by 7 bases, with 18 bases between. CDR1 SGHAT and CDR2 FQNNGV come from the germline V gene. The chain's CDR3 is CASSRRGLVRNEQFF. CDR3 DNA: TGTGCCAGCAGCCGGCGGGGGCTAGTTAGGAATGAGCAGTTCTTC.

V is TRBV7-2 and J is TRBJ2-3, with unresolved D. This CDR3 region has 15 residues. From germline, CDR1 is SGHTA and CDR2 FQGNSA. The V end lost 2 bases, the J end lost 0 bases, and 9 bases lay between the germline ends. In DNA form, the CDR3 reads TGTGCCAGCAGCTTAATCCTTCTGAGCACAGATACGCAGTATTTT. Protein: CASSLILLSTDTQYF.

CDR3: CSVGGWDLGTDTQYF. The CDR3 DNA reads as TGCAGCGTGGGAGGTTGGGACTTAGGCACAGATACGCAGTATTTT. V and J are TRBV29-1 and TRBJ2-3, with D possibly TRBD2 on 6 matching bases. Per the germline V gene, CDR1 is SQVTM and CDR2 is ANQGSEA. This CDR3 is built from 15 residues. Trimming stripped 6 bases from V and 1 base from J, with 17 bases between.

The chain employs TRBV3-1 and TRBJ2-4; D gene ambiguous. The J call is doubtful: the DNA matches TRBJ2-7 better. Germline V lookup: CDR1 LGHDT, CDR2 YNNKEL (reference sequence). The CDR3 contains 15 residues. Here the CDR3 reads CASSTAPSRLYEQYF. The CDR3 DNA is TGTGCCAGCAGCACTGCCCCCTCTAGACTCTACGAGCAGTACTTC.

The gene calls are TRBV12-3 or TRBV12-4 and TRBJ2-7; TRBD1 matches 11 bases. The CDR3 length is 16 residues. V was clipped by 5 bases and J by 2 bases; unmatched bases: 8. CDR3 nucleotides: TGTGCCAGCAGTCCCCTCGTGGGACAGGGGGCCTACGAGCAGTACTTC. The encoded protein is CASSPLVGQGAYEQYF.

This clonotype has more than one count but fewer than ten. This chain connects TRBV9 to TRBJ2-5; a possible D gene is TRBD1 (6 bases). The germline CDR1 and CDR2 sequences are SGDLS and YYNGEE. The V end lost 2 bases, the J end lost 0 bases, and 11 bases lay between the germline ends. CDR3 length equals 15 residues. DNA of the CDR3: TGTGCCAGCAGCGTCGTAACAGGGAACCAAGAGACCCAGTACTTC. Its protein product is CASSVVTGNQETQYF.

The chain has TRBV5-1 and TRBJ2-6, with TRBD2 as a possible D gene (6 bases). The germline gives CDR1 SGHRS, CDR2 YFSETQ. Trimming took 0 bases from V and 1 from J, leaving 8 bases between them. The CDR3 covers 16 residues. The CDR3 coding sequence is TGCGCCAGCAGCTTGGGGAGGGGTTCTGGGGCCAACGTCCTGACTTTC. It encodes CASSLGRGSGANVLTF.

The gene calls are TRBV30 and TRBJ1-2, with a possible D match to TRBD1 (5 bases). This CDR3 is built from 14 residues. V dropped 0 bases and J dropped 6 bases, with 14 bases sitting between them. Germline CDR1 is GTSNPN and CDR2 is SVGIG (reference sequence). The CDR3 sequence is CAWSVGFGGNGYTF. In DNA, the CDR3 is TGTGCCTGGAGTGTTGGTTTTGGGGGAAATGGCTACACCTTC. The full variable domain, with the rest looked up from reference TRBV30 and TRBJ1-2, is SQTIHQWPATLVQPVGSPLSLECTVEGTSNPNLYWYRQAAGRGLQLLFYSVGIGQISSEVPQNLSASRPQDRQFILSSKKLLLSDSGFYLCAWSVGFGGNGYTFGSGTRLTVV.

The CDR3 spells CASSYSMGEYGYTF. CDR3 DNA sequence: TGTGCCAGCAGTTACTCGATGGGGGAGTATGGCTACACCTTC. V gene TRBV6-2 or TRBV6-3 combines with J gene TRBJ1-2; weak D call: TRBD1 (5 bases). Trimming pared 0 bases from V and 5 bases from J, leaving 10 bases between. Per germline, CDR1 MNHEY and CDR2 SVGEGT. The CDR3 is made up of 14 amino acids.

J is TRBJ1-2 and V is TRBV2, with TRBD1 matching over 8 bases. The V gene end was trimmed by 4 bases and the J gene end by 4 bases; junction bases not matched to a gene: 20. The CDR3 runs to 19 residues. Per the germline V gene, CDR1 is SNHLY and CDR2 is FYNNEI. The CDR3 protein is CASSGERWQGAGLFYGYTF. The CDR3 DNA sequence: TGTGCCAGCAGTGGAGAGCGCTGGCAGGGGGCTGGTCTTTTCTATGGCTACACCTTC.

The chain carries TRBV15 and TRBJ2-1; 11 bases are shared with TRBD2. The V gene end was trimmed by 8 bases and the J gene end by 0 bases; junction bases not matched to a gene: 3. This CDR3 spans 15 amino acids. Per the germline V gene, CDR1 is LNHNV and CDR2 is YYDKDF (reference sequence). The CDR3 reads CATPSGRSSYNEQFF. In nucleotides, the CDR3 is TGTGCCACCCCTAGCGGGAGGAGCTCCTACAATGAGCAGTTCTTC.